A selection of T cell receptor beta chains follows, all from one sample in a study of vaccination and CD4 T cells after COVID-19. Which antigens these TCRs recognize remains unknown. Via MiXCR, TCRdb re-called the PCR reads, giving one row per CDR3 protein. The sample yields 18,000 or so distinct CDR3 sequences, roughly 56% seen once. The specimen comprised CD4+ T cells from blood, cultured in vitro, sampled about 7 months after SARS-CoV-2 vaccination. The receptors were gathered from a human donor who had recovered from COVID-19. CDR3s include the opening cysteine and the closing phenylalanine or tryptophan. A D gene is named only where the DNA matches it firmly. Clone size, where shown, is once, few, many, or a class for clones that have expanded.

d_call,v_call,j_call,clone_size,cdr3_nt,cdr3_aa
TRBD1,TRBV5-4,TRBJ2-3,NA,TGTGCCAGCGGGACAGCAGGCGACACAGATACGCAGTATTTT,CASGTAGDTDTQYF
NA,TRBV29-1,TRBJ1-1,few,TGCAGCGTTGAAGATCTAGTGGGTTGGATGAACACTGAAGCTTTCTTT,CSVEDLVGWMNTEAFF
NA,TRBV7-9,TRBJ1-3,NA,TGTGCCAGCAGCTTAGGAGGATCTGGAAACACCATATATTTT,CASSLGGSGNTIYF
TRBD2,TRBV20-1,TRBJ2-7,NA,TGCAGTGCTAGAGTTCCCCCGAAAACTAGCGGGAGGGCCAAAGACGAGCAGTACTTC,CSARVPPKTSGRAKDEQYF
NA,TRBV6-1,TRBJ2-7,NA,TGTGCCAGCCGGATGTCGGGGTCCTCCTACGAGCAGTACTTC,CASRMSGSSYEQYF
TRBD1,TRBV27,TRBJ2-2,NA,TGTGCCAGCAGTACCTTTAGCTGGGACAGGGGGGACGGGGAGCTGTTTTTT,CASSTFSWDRGDGELFF
NA,TRBV19,TRBJ2-7,few,TGTGCCAGTAGTTCGGGACTCTCGAGCTCCTACGAGCAGTACTTC,CASSSGLSSSYEQYF
NA,TRBV7-2,TRBJ2-5,NA,TGTGCCAGCAGCTTGTCAGTACGGGAGACCCAGTACTTC,CASSLSVRETQYF
NA,TRBV24-1,TRBJ1-5,NA,TGTGCCACCAGTGATTTGGCAGGGCCCTATCCCAATAGCAATCAGCCCCAGCATTTT,CATSDLAGPYPNSNQPQHF
NA,TRBV24-1,TRBJ1-1,NA,TGTGCCACCAGTGACCCCGGGTTGCAAGAAGCTTTCTTT,CATSDPGLQEAFF
NA,TRBV6-1,TRBJ1-5,few,TGTGCCAGCAGGCCGGATGCTAATCAGCCCCAGCATTTT,CASRPDANQPQHF
TRBD2,TRBV20-1,TRBJ2-5,few,TGCAGTGCTAGAGATAACCAGCGGGAGTATGCAGAGACCCAGTACTTC,CSARDNQREYAETQYF
NA,TRBV2,TRBJ2-7,NA,TGTGCCAGCAGTGAACGCCTCGCCTACGAGCAGTACTTC,CASSERLAYEQYF
TRBD1,TRBV7-2,TRBJ1-2,NA,TGTGCCAGCAGCTACTCCGGGACAGACTATGGCTACACCTTC,CASSYSGTDYGYTF
NA,TRBV12-3/TRBV12-4,TRBJ1-1,NA,TGTGCCAGCAGTTTCAGGCTTTGGTCGGGTCCTGAAGCTTTCTTT,CASSFRLWSGPEAFF
NA,TRBV19,TRBJ2-7,few,TGTGCCAGTAGTAGGGCAGGCGGTTACGAGCAGTACTTC,CASSRAGGYEQYF
NA,TRBV24-1,TRBJ1-3,few,TGTGCCACCAGTGCTCCCGAGGATGGTGGAAACACCATATATTTT,CATSAPEDGGNTIYF
NA,TRBV27,TRBJ2-3,NA,TGTGCCAGCAGTTTAGTGGGAACAAATACCAACACAGATACGCAGTATTTT,CASSLVGTNTNTDTQYF
NA,TRBV7-3,TRBJ2-3,NA,TGTGCCAGCAGCCGGGTCGGCACAGATACGCAGTATTTT,CASSRVGTDTQYF
NA,TRBV6-1,TRBJ2-5,NA,TGTGCCAGCAGCCAGGATTTCCAAGAGACCCAGTACTTC,CASSQDFQETQYF